This record concerns one TCR beta chain sequence. This clone was detected once. Its antigen is unknown. It has no much larger one-base neighbor in the sample; base qualities were not kept. Measured from the cysteine to the phenylalanine, the CDR3 is 12 residues long. Left in the record is the CDR3 DNA by itself, 36 bases read in frame from the first base. The germline V gene encodes CDR1 SNHLY and CDR2 FYNNEI. V is reduced by 6 bases and J by 6 bases, leaving a spacing of 12 bases between them. The source of the sample is a study of blood T cell repertoires in COVID-19 (dated by TCRdb to the early 2020s). With respect to the entire study: Samples covering the acute and convalescent phases of COVID-19 were provided by collaborators in the United States, Italy and Spain. The prospective study material was composed of cDNA or gDNA derived from T cells, B-cell-depleted T cells, or PBMCs. The samples were drawn from two sources: the first 160 participants of the ongoing ImmuneRACE study, and 1,000 to 1,500 subjects contributed by 6 global collaborators. HLA class I and class II types, where available, came from metadata supplied by the sample provider rather than from assay-based typing. A de-identified subject ID, COVID-19 status, age in years and sex were almost always included in the sample metadata. Deeply sampled blood TCRbeta repertoires from subjects exposed to, actively infected with, or recovered from COVID-19 were included in the dataset. The repertoires were released in a freely available public database intended as a resource for research on the immune response to SARS-CoV-2.

Whole blood was collected in K2EDTA tubes by collaborating institutions according to the institutions' own protocols. For TCRbeta analysis, collaborators shipped samples in one of three forms: frozen whole blood, isolated PBMCs, or DNA extracted from either of those sample types. TCRbeta CDR3 regions were amplified from genomic DNA by means of the immunoSEQ Assay, a bias-controlled multiplex PCR. Under the source paper's analysis protocol: The number of nucleated cells in each sample was estimated from the amplification of reference gene primers within the assay. To quantify the absolute abundance of each unique TCRbeta CDR3 rearrangement, sequence reads were collapsed and filtered. Productive Simpson clonality was computed per sample as the square root of Simpson's diversity index over productive rearrangements. Imported from immuneACCESS, the table was reduced by TCRdb to in-frame sequences with V and J called. These copies leave out some clones; in studies compared against another copy, an unresolved V gene accounts for under half, and the cause of the remainder is not known. D and trimming were read from the DNA, whereas the V and J calls and clone size are those reported in that table. Here the sample has approximately 38,000 clones; approximately 93% occur a single time. The ten largest clones represent approximately 4.1% of the sample.

What the work shows at the level of the full study, not this receptor alone: Clinical and demographic metadata were provided uncurated, with the amount varying by source and participant.

The TCR was taken from a human donor with active COVID-19. The donor label of this sample is uncertain. The rearrangement combines TRBV2 with TRBJ2-7, with the D gene not confidently named. Sequencing was carried out using peripheral blood. The CDR3 in this case is CASSTELSEQYF. The bases are TGTGCCAGCAGCACAGAGTTGAGCGAGCAGTACTTC.